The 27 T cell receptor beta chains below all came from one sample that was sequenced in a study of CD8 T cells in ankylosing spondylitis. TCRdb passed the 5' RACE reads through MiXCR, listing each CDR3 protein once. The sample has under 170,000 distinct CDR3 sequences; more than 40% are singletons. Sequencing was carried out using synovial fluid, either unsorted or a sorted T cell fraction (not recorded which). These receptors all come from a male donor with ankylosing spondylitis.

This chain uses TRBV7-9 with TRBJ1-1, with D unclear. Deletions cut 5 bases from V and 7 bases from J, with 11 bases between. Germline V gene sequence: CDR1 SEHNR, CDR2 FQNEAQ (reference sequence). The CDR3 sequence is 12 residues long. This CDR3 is CASSQSEVEAFF. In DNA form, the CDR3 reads TGTGCCAGCAGCCAGTCGGAGGTTGAAGCTTTCTTT.

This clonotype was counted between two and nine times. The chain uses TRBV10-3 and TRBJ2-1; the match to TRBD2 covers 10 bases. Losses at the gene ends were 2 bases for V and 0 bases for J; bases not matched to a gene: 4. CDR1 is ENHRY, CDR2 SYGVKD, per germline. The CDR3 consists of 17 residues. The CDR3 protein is CAISEQASGSSYNEQFF. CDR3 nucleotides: TGTGCCATCAGTGAGCAGGCTAGCGGGAGCTCCTACAATGAGCAGTTCTTC.

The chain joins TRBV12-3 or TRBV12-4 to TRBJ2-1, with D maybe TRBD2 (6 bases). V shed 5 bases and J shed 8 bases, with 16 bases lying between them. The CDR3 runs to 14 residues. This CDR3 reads CASSAPTSGHEQFF. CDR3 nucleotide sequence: TGTGCCAGCAGTGCCCCGACTAGTGGGCATGAGCAGTTCTTC.

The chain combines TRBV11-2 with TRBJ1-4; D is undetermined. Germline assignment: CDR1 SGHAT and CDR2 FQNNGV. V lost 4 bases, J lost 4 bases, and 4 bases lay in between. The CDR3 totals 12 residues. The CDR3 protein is CASSSHNEKLFF. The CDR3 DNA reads TGTGCCAGCAGCTCCCATAATGAAAAACTGTTTTTT.

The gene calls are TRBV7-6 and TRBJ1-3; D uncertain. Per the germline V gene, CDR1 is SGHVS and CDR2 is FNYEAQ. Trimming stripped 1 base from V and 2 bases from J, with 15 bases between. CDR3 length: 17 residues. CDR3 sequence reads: CASSLEASQYTGNTIYF. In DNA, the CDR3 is TGTGCCAGCAGCTTAGAGGCGAGTCAGTACACTGGAAACACCATATATTTT.

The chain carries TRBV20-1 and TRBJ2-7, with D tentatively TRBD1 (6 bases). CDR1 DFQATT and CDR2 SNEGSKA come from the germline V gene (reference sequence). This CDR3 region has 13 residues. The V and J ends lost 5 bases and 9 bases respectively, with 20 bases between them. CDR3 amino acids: CSACLGQGIAQYF. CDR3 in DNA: TGCAGTGCTTGCCTGGGACAAGGGATAGCGCAGTACTTC.

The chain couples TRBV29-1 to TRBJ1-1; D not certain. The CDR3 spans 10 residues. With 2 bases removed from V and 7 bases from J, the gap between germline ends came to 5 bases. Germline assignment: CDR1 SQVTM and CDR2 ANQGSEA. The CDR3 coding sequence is TGCAGCGTTGAACAAAATGAAGCTTTCTTT. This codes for CSVEQNEAFF. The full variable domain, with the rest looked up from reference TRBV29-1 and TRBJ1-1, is SAVISQKPSRDICQRGTSLTIQCQVDSQVTMMFWYRQQPGQSLTLIATANQGSEATYESGFVIDKFPISRPNLTFSTLTVSNMSPEDSSIYLCSVEQNEAFFGQGTRLTVV.

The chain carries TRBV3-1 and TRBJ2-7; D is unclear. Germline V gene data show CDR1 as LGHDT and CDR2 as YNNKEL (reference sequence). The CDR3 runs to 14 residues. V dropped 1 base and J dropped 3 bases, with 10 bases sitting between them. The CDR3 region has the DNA TGTGCCAGCAGCCAAGGATACCCGGACTACGAGCAGTACTTC. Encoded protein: CASSQGYPDYEQYF.

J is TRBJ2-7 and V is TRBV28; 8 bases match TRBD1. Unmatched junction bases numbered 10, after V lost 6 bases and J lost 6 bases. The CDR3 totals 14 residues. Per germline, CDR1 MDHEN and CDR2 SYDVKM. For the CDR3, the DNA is TGTGCCAGCAGACCCCGGGACAGGTACGGCGAGCAGTACTTC. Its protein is CASRPRDRYGEQYF.

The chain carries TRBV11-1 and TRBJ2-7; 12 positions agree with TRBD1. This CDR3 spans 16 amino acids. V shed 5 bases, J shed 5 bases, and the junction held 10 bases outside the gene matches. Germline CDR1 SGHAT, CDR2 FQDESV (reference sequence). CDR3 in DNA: TGTGCCAGCAGCCTCGGACCGGGACAGGGGGCTAACGAGCAGTACTTC. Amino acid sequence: CASSLGPGQGANEQYF. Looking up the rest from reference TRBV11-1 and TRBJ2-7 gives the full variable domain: EAEVAQSPRYKITEKSQAVAFWCDPISGHATLYWYRQILGQGPELLVQFQDESVVDDSQLPKDRFSAERLKGVDSTLKIQPAELGDSAMYLCASSLGPGQGANEQYFGPGTRLTVT.

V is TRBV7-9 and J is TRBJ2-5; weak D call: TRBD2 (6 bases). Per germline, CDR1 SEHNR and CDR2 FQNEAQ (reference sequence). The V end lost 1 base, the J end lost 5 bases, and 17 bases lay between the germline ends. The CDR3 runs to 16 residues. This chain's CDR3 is CASSLEDRGLEETQYF. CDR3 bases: TGTGCCAGCAGCTTAGAGGATCGGGGACTCGAGGAGACCCAGTACTTC.

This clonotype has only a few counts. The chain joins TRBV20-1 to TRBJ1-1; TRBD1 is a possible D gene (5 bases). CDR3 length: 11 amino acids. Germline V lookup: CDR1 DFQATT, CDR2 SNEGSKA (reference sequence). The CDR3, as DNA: TGCAGGGGAAAGGCGGGGGGAAAAGCTTTCTTT. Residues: CRGKAGGKAFF.

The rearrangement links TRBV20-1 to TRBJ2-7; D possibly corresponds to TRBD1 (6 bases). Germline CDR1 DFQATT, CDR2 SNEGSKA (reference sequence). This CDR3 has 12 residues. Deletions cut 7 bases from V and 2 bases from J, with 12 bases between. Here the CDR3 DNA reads TGCAGTGACACGGACAGACCCTACGAGCAGTACTTC. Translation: CSDTDRPYEQYF.

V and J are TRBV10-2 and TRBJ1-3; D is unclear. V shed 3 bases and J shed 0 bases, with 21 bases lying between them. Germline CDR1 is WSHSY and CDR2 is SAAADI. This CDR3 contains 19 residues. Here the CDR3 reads CASSDPGLPWGFSGNTIYF. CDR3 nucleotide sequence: TGCGCCAGCAGTGACCCGGGTCTCCCTTGGGGTTTCTCTGGAAACACCATATATTTT.

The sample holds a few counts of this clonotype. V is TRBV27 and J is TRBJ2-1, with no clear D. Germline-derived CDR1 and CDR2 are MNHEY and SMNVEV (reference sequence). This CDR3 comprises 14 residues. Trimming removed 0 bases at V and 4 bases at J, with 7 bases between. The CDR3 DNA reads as TGTGCCAGCAGTTTATCGTTAGGTTACAATGAGCAGTTCTTC. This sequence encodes CASSLSLGYNEQFF.

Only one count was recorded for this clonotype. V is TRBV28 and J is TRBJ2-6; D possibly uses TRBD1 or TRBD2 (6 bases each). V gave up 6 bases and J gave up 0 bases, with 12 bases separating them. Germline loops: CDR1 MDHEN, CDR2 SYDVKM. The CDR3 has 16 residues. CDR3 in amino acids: CASSLGGPSGANVLTF. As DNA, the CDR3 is TGTGCCAGCAGCTTAGGGGGGCCCTCTGGGGCCAACGTCCTGACTTTC.

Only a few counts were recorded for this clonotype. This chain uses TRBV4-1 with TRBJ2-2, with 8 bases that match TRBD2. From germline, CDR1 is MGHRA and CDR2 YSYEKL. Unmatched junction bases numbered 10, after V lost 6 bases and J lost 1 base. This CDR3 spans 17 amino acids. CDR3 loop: CASRSTTSGRNTGELFF. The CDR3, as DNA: TGCGCCAGCAGGAGCACTACTAGCGGAAGGAACACCGGGGAGCTGTTTTTT.

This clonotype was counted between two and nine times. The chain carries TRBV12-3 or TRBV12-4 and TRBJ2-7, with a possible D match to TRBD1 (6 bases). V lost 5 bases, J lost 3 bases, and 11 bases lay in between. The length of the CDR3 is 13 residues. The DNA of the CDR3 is TGTGCCAGCAGTCCAGGGGTTAGCTACGAGCAGTACTTC. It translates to CASSPGVSYEQYF.

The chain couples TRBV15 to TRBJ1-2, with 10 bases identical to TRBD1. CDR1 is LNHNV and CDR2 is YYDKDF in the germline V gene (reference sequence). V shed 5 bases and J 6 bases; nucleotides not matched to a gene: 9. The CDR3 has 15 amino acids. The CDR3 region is CATSFGTGVWDGYTF. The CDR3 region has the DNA TGTGCCACCAGCTTCGGGACAGGGGTTTGGGATGGCTACACCTTC.

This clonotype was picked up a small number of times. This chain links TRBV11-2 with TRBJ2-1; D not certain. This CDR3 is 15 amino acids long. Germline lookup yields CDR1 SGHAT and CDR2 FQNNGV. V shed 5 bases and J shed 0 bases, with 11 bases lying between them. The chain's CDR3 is CASSPDLSSYNEQFF. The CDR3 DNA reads TGTGCCAGCAGCCCAGACCTGAGCTCCTACAATGAGCAGTTCTTC.

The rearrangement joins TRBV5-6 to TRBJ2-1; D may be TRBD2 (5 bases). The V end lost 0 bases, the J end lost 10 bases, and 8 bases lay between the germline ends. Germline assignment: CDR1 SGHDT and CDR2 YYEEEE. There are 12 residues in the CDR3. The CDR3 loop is CASSLVAGEQFF. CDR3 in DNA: TGTGCCAGCAGCTTGGTTGCGGGCGAGCAGTTCTTC. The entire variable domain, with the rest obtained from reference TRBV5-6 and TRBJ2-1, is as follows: DAGVTQSPTHLIKTRGQQVTLRCSPKSGHDTVSWYQQALGQGPQFIFQYYEEEERQRGNFPDRFSGHQFPNYSSELNVNALLLGDSALYLCASSLVAGEQFFGPGTRLTVL.

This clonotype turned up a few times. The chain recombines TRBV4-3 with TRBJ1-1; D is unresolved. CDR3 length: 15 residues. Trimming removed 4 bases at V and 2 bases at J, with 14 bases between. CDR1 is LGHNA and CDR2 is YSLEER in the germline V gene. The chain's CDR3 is CASSPDGDYNTEAFF. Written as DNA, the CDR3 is TGCGCCAGCAGCCCGGACGGCGACTATAACACTGAAGCTTTCTTT.

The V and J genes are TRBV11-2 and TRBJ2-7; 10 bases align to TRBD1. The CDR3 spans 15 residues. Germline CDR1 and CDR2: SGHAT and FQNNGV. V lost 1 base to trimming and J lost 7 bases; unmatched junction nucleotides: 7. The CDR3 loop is CASSLGTGGLGEQYF. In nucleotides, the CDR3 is TGTGCCAGCAGCTTAGGGACAGGGGGTTTAGGAGAGCAGTACTTC.

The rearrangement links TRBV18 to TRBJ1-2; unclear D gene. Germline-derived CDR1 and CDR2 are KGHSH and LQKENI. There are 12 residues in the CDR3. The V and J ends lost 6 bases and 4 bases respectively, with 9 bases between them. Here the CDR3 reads CASSPAVYGYTF. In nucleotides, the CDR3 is TGTGCCAGCTCCCCGGCAGTCTATGGCTACACCTTC.

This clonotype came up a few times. The CDR3: CASRKEGYNEQFF. CDR3 DNA: TGTGCCAGCAGGAAAGAGGGATACAATGAGCAGTTCTTC. The J gene is TRBJ2-1, the V gene TRBV11-2; maybe TRBD2 (5 bases). Trimming removed 6 bases at V and 4 bases at J, with 10 bases between. Germline lookup yields CDR1 SGHAT and CDR2 FQNNGV. The length of the CDR3 is 13 residues.

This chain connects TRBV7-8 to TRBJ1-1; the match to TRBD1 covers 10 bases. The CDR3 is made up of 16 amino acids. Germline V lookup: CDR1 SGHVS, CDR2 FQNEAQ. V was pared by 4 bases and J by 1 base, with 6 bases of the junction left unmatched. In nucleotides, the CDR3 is TGTGCCAGCAGCTCAAGACAGGGGGCGACGAACACTGAAGCTTTCTTT. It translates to CASSSRQGATNTEAFF.

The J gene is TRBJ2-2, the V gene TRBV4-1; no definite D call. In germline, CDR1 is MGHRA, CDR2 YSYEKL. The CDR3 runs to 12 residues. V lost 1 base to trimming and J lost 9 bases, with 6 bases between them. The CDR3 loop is CASSQGPRELFF. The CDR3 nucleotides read TGCGCCAGCAGCCAAGGGCCCCGGGAGCTGTTTTTT.